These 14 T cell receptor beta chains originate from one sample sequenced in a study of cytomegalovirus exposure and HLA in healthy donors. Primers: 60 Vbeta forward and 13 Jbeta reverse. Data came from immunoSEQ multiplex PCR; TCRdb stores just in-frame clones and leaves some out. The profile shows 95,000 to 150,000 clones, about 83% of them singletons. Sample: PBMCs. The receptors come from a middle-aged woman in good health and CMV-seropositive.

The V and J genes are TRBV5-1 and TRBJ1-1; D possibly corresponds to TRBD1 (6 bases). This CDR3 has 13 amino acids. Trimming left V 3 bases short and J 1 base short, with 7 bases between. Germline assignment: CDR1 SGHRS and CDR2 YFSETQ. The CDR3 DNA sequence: TGCGCCAGCAGCTCAGGGGAGAACACTGAAGCTTTCTTT. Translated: CASSSGENTEAFF.

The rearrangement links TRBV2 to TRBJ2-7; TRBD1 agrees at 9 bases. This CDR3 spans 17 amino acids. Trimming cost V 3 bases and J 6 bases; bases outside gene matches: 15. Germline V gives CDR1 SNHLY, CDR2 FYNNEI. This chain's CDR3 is CASSEAAWDRASGEQYF. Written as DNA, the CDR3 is TGTGCCAGCAGTGAGGCAGCCTGGGACAGGGCATCGGGCGAGCAGTACTTC.

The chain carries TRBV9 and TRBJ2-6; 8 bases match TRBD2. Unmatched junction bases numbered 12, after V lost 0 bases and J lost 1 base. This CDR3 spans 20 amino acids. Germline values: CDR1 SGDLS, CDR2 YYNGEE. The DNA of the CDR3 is TGTGCCAGCAGCGTAGAGCCCGGGGGGGGGATCGTGTCTGGGGCCAACGTCCTGACTTTC. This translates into CASSVEPGGGIVSGANVLTF.

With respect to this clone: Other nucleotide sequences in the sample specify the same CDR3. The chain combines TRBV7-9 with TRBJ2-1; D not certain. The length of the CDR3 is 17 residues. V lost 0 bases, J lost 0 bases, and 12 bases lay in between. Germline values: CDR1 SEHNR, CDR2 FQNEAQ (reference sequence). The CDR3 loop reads CASSLALGPSSYNEQFF. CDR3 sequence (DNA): TGTGCCAGCAGCTTAGCTCTAGGCCCAAGCTCCTACAATGAGCAGTTCTTC.

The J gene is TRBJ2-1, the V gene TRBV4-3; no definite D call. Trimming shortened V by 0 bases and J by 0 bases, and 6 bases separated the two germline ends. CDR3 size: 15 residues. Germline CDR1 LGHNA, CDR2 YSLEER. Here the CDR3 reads CASSQESSSYNEQFF. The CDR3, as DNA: TGCGCCAGCAGCCAAGAATCGAGCTCCTACAATGAGCAGTTCTTC.

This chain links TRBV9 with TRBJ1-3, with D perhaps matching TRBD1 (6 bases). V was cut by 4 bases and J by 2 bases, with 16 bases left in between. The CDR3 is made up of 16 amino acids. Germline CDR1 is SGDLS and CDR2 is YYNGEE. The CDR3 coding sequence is TGTGCCAGCAGCAAGGGGAGGGGGGGACCTGGAAACACCATATATTTT. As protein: CASSKGRGGPGNTIYF.

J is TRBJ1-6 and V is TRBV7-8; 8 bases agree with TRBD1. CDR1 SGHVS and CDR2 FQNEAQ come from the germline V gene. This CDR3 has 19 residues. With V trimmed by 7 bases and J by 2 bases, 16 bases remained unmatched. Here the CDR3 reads CASTPVVLRTGTYNSPLHF. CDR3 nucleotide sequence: TGTGCCAGCACGCCTGTCGTTCTCCGGACAGGGACCTATAATTCACCCCTCCACTTT.

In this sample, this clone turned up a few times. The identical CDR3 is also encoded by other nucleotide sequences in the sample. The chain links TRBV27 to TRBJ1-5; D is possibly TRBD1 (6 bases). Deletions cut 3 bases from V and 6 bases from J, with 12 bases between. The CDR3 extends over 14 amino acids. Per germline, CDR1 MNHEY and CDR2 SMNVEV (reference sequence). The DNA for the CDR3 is TGTGCCAGCAGTTTTGGGGGGGCGGGTCAGCCCCAGCATTTT. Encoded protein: CASSFGGAGQPQHF.

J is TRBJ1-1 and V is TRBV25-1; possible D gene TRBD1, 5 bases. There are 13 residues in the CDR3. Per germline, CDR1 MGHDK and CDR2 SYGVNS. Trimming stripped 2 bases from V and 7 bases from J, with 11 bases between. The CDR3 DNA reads TGTGCCAGCAGTGAAGTAGGGGTTGGTGAAGCTTTCTTT. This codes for CASSEVGVGEAFF.

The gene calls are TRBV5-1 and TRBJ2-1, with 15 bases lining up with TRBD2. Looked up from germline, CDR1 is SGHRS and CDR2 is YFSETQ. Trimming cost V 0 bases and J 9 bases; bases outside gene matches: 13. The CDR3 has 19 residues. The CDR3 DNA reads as TGCGCCAGCAGCTTGGAAGGCAGGCCGGGACTAGCGGGAGGTATTGAGCAGTTCTTC. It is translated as CASSLEGRPGLAGGIEQFF.

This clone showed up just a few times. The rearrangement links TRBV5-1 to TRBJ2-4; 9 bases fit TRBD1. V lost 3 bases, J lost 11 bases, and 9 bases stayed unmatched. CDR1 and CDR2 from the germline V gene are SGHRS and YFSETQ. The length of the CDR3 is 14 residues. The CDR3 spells CASSSPGQGGFQYF. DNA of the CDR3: TGCGCCAGCAGCTCTCCGGGACAGGGAGGCTTTCAGTACTTC. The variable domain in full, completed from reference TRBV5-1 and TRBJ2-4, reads KAGVTQTPRYLIKTRGQQVTLSCSPISGHRSVSWYQQTPGQGLQFLFEYFSETQRNKGNFPGRFSGRQFSNSRSEMNVSTLELGDSALYLCASSSPGQGGFQYFGAGTRLSVL.

CDR3 DNA sequence: TGTGCCAGCACCACGGACAGGGAACCTATTAACTATGGCTACACCTTC. Translation: CASTTDREPINYGYTF. This sequence joins TRBV28 and TRBJ1-2; 8 nucleotides match TRBD1. Unmatched junction bases numbered 11, after V lost 7 bases and J lost 1 base. The CDR3 contains 16 residues. The germline gives CDR1 MDHEN, CDR2 SYDVKM.

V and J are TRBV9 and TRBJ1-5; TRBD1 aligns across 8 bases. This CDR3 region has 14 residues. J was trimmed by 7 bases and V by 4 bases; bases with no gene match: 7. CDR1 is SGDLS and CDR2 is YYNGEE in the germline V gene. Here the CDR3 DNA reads TGTGCCAGCAGCAGCAGGGGGCAAGGACAGCCCCAGCATTTT. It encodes CASSSRGQGQPQHF.

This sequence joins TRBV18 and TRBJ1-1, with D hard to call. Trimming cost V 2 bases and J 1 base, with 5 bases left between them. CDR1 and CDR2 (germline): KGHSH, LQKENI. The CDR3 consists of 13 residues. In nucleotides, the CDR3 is TGTGCCAGCTCACCAAACAGGAACACTGAAGCTTTCTTT. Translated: CASSPNRNTEAFF.